Given below is one T cell receptor (beta chain) in context. The antigen is undetermined. This record comes from a study of T cell responses to AZD1222 COVID-19 vaccine. The study's findings and limits: CD4 TCRs linked to vaccination spanned spike, dominating at 160-218 and 743-854. Of the AZD1222 recipients, only 5 to 7 were seropositive at baseline. Receipt of two AZD1222 doses was followed by a rise in Spike-specific TCR breadth and depth.

Germline V CDR1 and CDR2: SGHAT, FQDESV (reference sequence). V shed 2 bases, J shed 3 bases, and the junction held 7 bases outside the gene matches. CDR3 length: 16 amino acids. The method was immunoSEQ multiplex PCR; TCRdb's version includes in-frame clones alone and lacks a portion of them. The sample holds 150,000 to 180,000 clones; around 87% are singletons and the top ten take just over 9%. The chain is built from TRBV11-1 and TRBJ2-7; TRBD2 aligns across 10 bases. The receptor was isolated from an adult who received the AZD1222 COVID-19 vaccine. Sequenced material: peripheral blood, taken 28 days after the second AZD1222 dose. The CDR3 coding sequence is TGTGCCAGCAGCTTATATGTAGCGGGAGGTCTCTACGAGCAGTACTTC. The encoded protein is CASSLYVAGGLYEQYF. Complete variable domain (other parts from reference TRBV11-1 and TRBJ2-7): EAEVAQSPRYKITEKSQAVAFWCDPISGHATLYWYRQILGQGPELLVQFQDESVVDDSQLPKDRFSAERLKGVDSTLKIQPAELGDSAMYLCASSLYVAGGLYEQYFGPGTRLTVT.